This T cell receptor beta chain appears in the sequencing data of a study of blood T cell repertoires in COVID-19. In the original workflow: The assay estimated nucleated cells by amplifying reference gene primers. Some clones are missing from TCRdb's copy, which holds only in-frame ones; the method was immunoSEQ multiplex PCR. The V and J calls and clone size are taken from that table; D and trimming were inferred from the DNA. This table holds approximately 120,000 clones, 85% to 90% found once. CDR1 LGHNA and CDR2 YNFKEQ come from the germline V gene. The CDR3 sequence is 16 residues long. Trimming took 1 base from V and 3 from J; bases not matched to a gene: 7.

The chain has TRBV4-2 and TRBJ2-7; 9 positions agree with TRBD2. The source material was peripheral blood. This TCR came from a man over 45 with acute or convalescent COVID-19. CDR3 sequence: CASSQVDSGGRYEQYF. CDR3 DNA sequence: TGTGCCAGCAGCCAAGTCGATAGCGGGGGCCGCTACGAGCAGTACTTC.